This T cell receptor beta chain was recorded in a study of T cell responses to AZD1222 COVID-19 vaccine. The germline V gene encodes CDR1 SGHTS and CDR2 YDEGEE. With V trimmed by 5 bases and J by 7 bases, 5 bases remained unmatched. This CDR3 spans 13 amino acids. This table comes from immunoSEQ multiplex PCR, and its TCRdb copy is limited to in-frame clones, with some not included. The sample holds about 160,000 clones, approximately 90% seen once. This clone was observed a single time. This sequence joins TRBV5-8 and TRBJ1-2; 10 bases map to TRBD1. The clonotype comes from an adult who received the AZD1222 COVID-19 vaccine. The specimen was peripheral blood, collected 28 days after the second AZD1222 dose. CDR3 amino acids: CASRRDRGPGYTF. Written as DNA, the CDR3 is TGTGCCAGCAGACGGGACAGGGGACCTGGCTACACCTTC. The full variable domain, in which reference TRBV5-8 and TRBJ1-2 provide the parts outside the CDR3, is EAGVTQSPTHLIKTRGQQATLRCSPISGHTSVYWYQQALGLGLQFLLWYDEGEERNRGNFPPRFSGRQFPNYSSELNVNALELEDSALYLCASRRDRGPGYTFGSGTRLTVV.